The text below deals with one TCR beta chain. The antigen it recognizes is unknown. Per-base quality was not reported, and no clone a single base away is much larger than it. These data are taken from a study of T cell responses to AZD1222 COVID-19 vaccine (dated by TCRdb to the early 2020s). Describing the broader study: AZD1222 recipients with second doses at about 4 weeks or about 12 weeks were pooled, because spike-specific TCR depth and breadth did not differ between schedules. TCR sequencing covered fewer than 250 trial participants: about 210 given two doses of AZD1222 and around 25 given two doses of MenACWY control vaccine. Trial participants were enrolled by age into subgroups of 18-55, 56-69 and 70-plus years, and roughly 150, 30 and 60 TCR-sequenced participants, respectively, were included in these subgroups.

The sample's time point, from its label and the paper: baseline before first vaccination. The vaccinee samples were drawn from two UK trials, COV001 and COV002, one of which was a single-blind randomized controlled phase 2/3 trial testing AZD1222 (ChAdOx1 nCoV-19) in healthy adults. Trial participant PBMC samples were collected at day 0 and day 28 after the second dose for TCRbeta chain sequencing. V lost 1 base and J lost 7 bases; the stretch between them is 13 bases long. The germline V gene encodes CDR1 KGHDR and CDR2 SFDVKD. The CDR3 runs 15 residues from the cysteine to the phenylalanine. Only the CDR3 part of the read is kept: 45 bases, read in frame from the first base. The CDR3 regions of human TCRbeta chains were analyzed by immunosequencing. The authors' pipeline ran thus. TCRs in the repertoires were matched against a reference library of SARS-CoV-2-specific TCRs that had been generated with the MIRA antigen-specificity platform. Breadth meant the fraction of unique TCRs that were SARS-CoV-2-associated, whereas depth meant the fraction of total T cells that were SARS-CoV-2-associated. Each spike-specific TCR was assigned to its reactive spike region and to a CD4 or CD8 class using the MIRA data. Log10-transformed breadth and depth values were compared by one-way ANOVA with Sidak's multiple comparisons tests. TCRdb took this table from immuneACCESS and kept in-frame rearrangements with V and J called. Such tables lack part of the clones; where checked against another copy, unresolved V genes explain under half of the gap, and the rest is unexplained. That table gives V, J and clone size, and the DNA gave D and trimming. This sample lists more than 80,000 clones; roughly 88% were detected once. The top ten clones comprise roughly 5.8% of the sample.

The study at large found these results: The vaccine-associated CD4 TCRs covered the entire spike protein, and the dominant responses fell in regions 160-218 and 743-854. After two AZD1222 doses, both the breadth and the depth of spike-specific TCRs were significantly higher than at day 0 and than in MenACWY recipients. The 56-69-year group was small, and its depth increase did not reach significance, likely because of low power. Conclusions about previously exposed vaccinees are limited because only a handful of AZD1222 recipients were SARS-CoV-2 seropositive at baseline. Because no samples from the day 14 peak response were available, repertoires could be characterized only after the peak T cell response. Nearly half of unique spike-specific TCRs reportedly recognized epitopes outside regions mutated in the B.1.351 and B.1.1.7 variants. Most participants were white British and females outnumbered males, and the authors suggested that clonal diversity may have been underestimated.

The receptor was derived from an adult in good health. The specimen comprised peripheral blood, sampled on day 0 of AZD1222 vaccination. This chain joins TRBV24-1 to TRBJ2-1, with a weak D call of TRBD2 (5 bases match). The DNA is TGTGCCACCAGTGATTTCAGCGGCCGCGCAAATGAGCAGTTCTTC. Protein translation: CATSDFSGRANEQFF.